A single sample is the source of the 13 T cell receptor beta chains below, sequenced in a study of CD8 T cells in Susac syndrome. An amount of RNA that ranged from roughly 0.5 to 1 ug was reverse transcribed with random hexamers. One entry per CDR3 protein results from TCRdb running MiXCR on the immunoSEQ multiplex PCR reads. The sample has around 69,000 distinct CDR3 sequences, approximately 94% seen once. The sample was CD8+ T cells from PBMCs. The source is a human donor with Susac syndrome.

V and J are TRBV25-1 and TRBJ1-2; 9 nucleotides align to TRBD1. The CDR3 totals 17 residues. Losses at the gene ends were 3 bases for V and 1 base for J; bases not matched to a gene: 9. Germline V gene lookup returns CDR1 MGHDK and CDR2 SYGVNS. The CDR3 DNA is TGTGCCAGCAGTGATAGGGGACAGGGTCTTGATAACTATGGCTACACCTTC. Translating it yields CASSDRGQGLDNYGYTF.

The chain uses TRBV12-3 or TRBV12-4 and TRBJ2-7, with TRBD2 matching over 9 bases. J lost 3 bases, V lost 2 bases, and 14 bases had no gene match. The CDR3 contains 18 residues. Here the CDR3 DNA reads TGTGCCAGCAGTTTAAGTTCTGAGTGGAGAGCGGGGGGCTACGAGCAGTACTTC. Residues: CASSLSSEWRAGGYEQYF.

The chain joins TRBV20-1 to TRBJ2-7, with no clear D. The CDR3 contains 13 residues. Germline CDR1 DFQATT, CDR2 SNEGSKA (reference sequence). The V end was cut by 1 base, the J end by 0 bases, with 7 bases between. CDR3 loop: CSARVALSYEQYF. The CDR3 DNA is TGCAGTGCTAGAGTGGCGCTCTCCTACGAGCAGTACTTC.

This chain joins TRBV29-1 and TRBJ2-2; D might be TRBD1 or TRBD2, each matching 6 bases. Trimming took off 6 bases at V and 6 bases at J, with 20 bases between the two ends. The CDR3 loop spans 15 amino acids. The germline V gene encodes CDR1 SQVTM and CDR2 ANQGSEA. CDR3 protein: CSVLGGRYGSGELFF. CDR3 DNA: TGCAGCGTGCTGGGGGGCCGGTATGGGTCCGGGGAGCTGTTTTTT.

This chain's CDR3 is CSATGVDGYTF. The CDR3 DNA reads as TGCAGTGCTACCGGGGTGGATGGCTACACCTTC. The genes are TRBV20-1 and TRBJ1-2, with no clear D. The CDR3 has 11 residues. Germline loops: CDR1 DFQATT, CDR2 SNEGSKA (reference sequence). The V end was cut by 4 bases, the J end by 6 bases, with 9 bases between.

The chain recombines TRBV7-8 with TRBJ2-7; 7 nucleotides agree with TRBD2. The germline V gene has CDR1 SGHVS and CDR2 FQNEAQ. This CDR3 spans 15 amino acids. Trimming took 5 bases from V and 4 from J; bases not matched to a gene: 11. The chain's CDR3 is CASSIGGILGYEQYF. The CDR3 nucleotides are TGTGCCAGCAGCATCGGGGGGATCCTGGGATACGAGCAGTACTTC.

The table lists this clonotype with a few counts. The rearrangement links TRBV7-8 to TRBJ2-6, with 7 bases that match TRBD1. This CDR3 spans 17 amino acids. CDR1 and CDR2 (germline): SGHVS, FQNEAQ. With 3 bases clipped from V and 0 bases from J, the junction kept 5 bases outside the gene matches. The DNA for the CDR3 is TGTGCCAGCAGCTTTCCACAGGGGCTCTCTGGGGCCAACGTCCTGACTTTC. It specifies CASSFPQGLSGANVLTF.

The chain is built from TRBV20-1 and TRBJ2-3; 8 bases align to TRBD2. V shed 4 bases, J shed 0 bases, and the junction held 3 bases outside the gene matches. The CDR3 runs 14 residues. In germline, CDR1 is DFQATT, CDR2 SNEGSKA (reference sequence). CDR3 protein: CSAISGASTDTQYF. Here the CDR3 DNA reads TGCAGTGCTATTAGCGGGGCTAGCACAGATACGCAGTATTTT.

This rearrangement joins TRBV7-2 to TRBJ2-2, with TRBD1 matching 8 bases. The CDR3 has 16 amino acids. V was pared by 0 bases and J by 5 bases, with 5 bases of the junction left unmatched. CDR1 is SGHTA and CDR2 is FQGNSA in the germline V gene. CDR3 DNA: TGTGCCAGCAGCTTAGCTCCAACAGGGGGGACCGGGGAGCTGTTTTTT. Protein product: CASSLAPTGGTGELFF.

The chain recombines TRBV27 with TRBJ2-3; D is unclear. V lost 8 bases to trimming and J lost 4 bases, with 7 bases between them. This CDR3 contains 11 residues. Germline V CDR1 and CDR2: MNHEY, SMNVEV (reference sequence). The CDR3 sequence: CASERADTQYF. CDR3 DNA: TGTGCCAGCGAAAGGGCAGATACGCAGTATTTT.

The chain joins TRBV27 to TRBJ2-1; 7 positions match TRBD2. V dropped 2 bases and J dropped 7; count of bases not matched to a gene: 5. The germline V gene encodes CDR1 MNHEY and CDR2 SMNVEV (reference sequence). There are 14 residues in the CDR3. CDR3 residues: CASSLRLAMNEQFF. The CDR3, as DNA: TGTGCCAGCAGTTTACGACTAGCAATGAATGAGCAGTTCTTC.

In this sample, this clonotype turned up once. V and J are TRBV3-1 and TRBJ2-7, with TRBD1 as a possible D gene (6 bases). CDR1 and CDR2 (germline): LGHDT, YNNKEL (reference sequence). CDR3 size: 14 residues. Trimming cost V 4 bases and J 9 bases, with 19 bases left between them. DNA for the CDR3: TGTGCCAGCAGCCCCAGCGACAGGTTGTTAGGGCAGTACTTC. Its protein product is CASSPSDRLLGQYF.

The V call is TRBV7-9, the J call TRBJ2-7; D is uncertain. Trimming removed 7 bases at V and 0 bases at J, with 16 bases between. The CDR3 extends over 15 amino acids. Looked up from germline, CDR1 is SEHNR and CDR2 is FQNEAQ (reference sequence). The CDR3 here is CASTALVGPSYEQYF. In nucleotides, the CDR3 is TGTGCCAGCACCGCGTTGGTAGGGCCCTCCTACGAGCAGTACTTC.